These 29 T cell receptor beta chains came from one sample sequenced in a study of control samples from healthy donors and cancer patients. Generated by immunoSEQ multiplex PCR, the TCRdb table keeps only in-frame clones and is missing some. The data show around 50,000 clones, roughly 94% seen once. Sequenced material: blood. These receptors all come from a man between 25 and 39 years old in good health.

In this sample, this clone turned up once. This chain connects TRBV29-1 to TRBJ2-1; 8 bases match TRBD2. V lost 7 bases to trimming and J lost 4 bases; unmatched junction nucleotides: 6. The germline gives CDR1 SQVTM, CDR2 ANQGSEA. CDR3 length equals 13 residues. CDR3 region: CSAGLGNYNEQFF. The CDR3, as DNA: TGCAGCGCGGGACTAGGTAATTACAATGAGCAGTTCTTC.

Regarding this clone: Other DNA sequences in this sample translate to the same CDR3. The genes are TRBV7-2 and TRBJ2-5, with D unclear. The V and J ends lost 0 bases and 2 bases respectively, with 4 bases between them. The CDR3 totals 13 residues. Germline values: CDR1 SGHTA, CDR2 FQGNSA. CDR3 nucleotides: TGTGCCAGCAGCTTAGCGAGGCAAGAGACCCAGTACTTC. It is translated as CASSLARQETQYF.

The chain couples TRBV28 to TRBJ2-2, with 7 bases that match TRBD2. Germline CDR1 reads MDHEN; CDR2 reads SYDVKM. The CDR3 contains 15 residues. The junction had 9 bases not matched to a gene; V was cut back by 9 bases and J by 2 bases. The CDR3 is CASLSGLGNTGELFF. CDR3 nucleotide sequence: TGTGCCAGTCTGTCCGGACTAGGCAACACCGGGGAGCTGTTTTTT. The entire variable domain, with the rest obtained from reference TRBV28 and TRBJ2-2, is as follows: DVKVTQSSRYLVKRTGEKVFLECVQDMDHENMFWYRQDPGLGLRLIYFSYDVKMKEKGDIPEGYSVSREKKERFSLILESASTNQTSMYLCASLSGLGNTGELFFGEGSRLTVL.

The rearrangement uses TRBV3-1 (or the pseudogene TRBV3-2) and TRBJ2-7; D might be TRBD2 (6 bases). CDR1 and CDR2 (germline): LGHDT, YNNKEL (reference sequence). The V end was cut by 0 bases, the J end by 0 bases, with 15 bases between. This CDR3 contains 17 residues. This chain's CDR3 is CASSQDLGGSGSYEQYF. The CDR3 DNA is TGTGCCAGCAGCCAAGATCTTGGGGGGTCGGGCTCCTACGAGCAGTACTTC.

With regard to this clone: Distinct nucleotide sequences in the sample also encode this CDR3. The rearrangement uses TRBV9 and TRBJ1-1; D uncertain. V lost 2 bases and J lost 5, with 10 bases in between. CDR1 is SGDLS and CDR2 is YYNGEE in the germline V gene. CDR3 size: 13 residues. Written as DNA, the CDR3 is TGTGCCAGCAGCGTTGGCGGCCGAACTGAAGCTTTCTTT. It yields the protein CASSVGGRTEAFF.

This chain joins TRBV11-2 and TRBJ1-1; D is unclear. CDR3 length equals 14 residues. CDR1 is SGHAT and CDR2 is FQNNGV in the germline V gene. Deletions cut 1 base from V and 0 bases from J, with 6 bases between. The CDR3 nucleotides read TGTGCCAGCAGCTTAGGGACGGTGAACACTGAAGCTTTCTTT. This translates into CASSLGTVNTEAFF.

The CDR3 DNA reads as TGTGCCAGTAGTGGTGGATCGGCGAACAACTACAATGAGCAGTTCTTC. Encoded protein: CASSGGSANNYNEQFF. The chain employs TRBV19 and TRBJ2-1; unclear D gene. Trimming left V 5 bases short and J 3 bases short, with 17 bases between. The CDR3 extends over 16 amino acids. CDR1 is LNHDA, CDR2 SQIVND, per germline (reference sequence).

V and J are TRBV12-5 and TRBJ2-3; no clear D. Germline values: CDR1 LGHNT, CDR2 FRNRAP. V was shortened by 2 bases and J by 3 bases, with 9 bases between the two germline ends. The CDR3 sequence is 14 residues long. The CDR3 bases are TGTGCTAGTGGTTTGAAAGGAGTGACAGATACGCAGTATTTT. Translated, it gives CASGLKGVTDTQYF.

The gene calls are TRBV6-5 and TRBJ1-5, with TRBD1 as a possible D gene (5 bases). The CDR3 covers 14 residues. Germline CDR1 reads MNHEY; CDR2 reads SVGAGI. V was trimmed by 4 bases and J by 0 bases, leaving 7 bases between them. The CDR3 DNA follows: TGTGCCAGCAGTTGGGACCATAGCAATCAGCCCCAGCATTTT. Amino acids: CASSWDHSNQPQHF.

The chain joins TRBV28 to TRBJ2-1, with 9 nucleotides matching TRBD2. Trimming took 3 bases from V and 8 from J; bases not matched to a gene: 5. The CDR3 covers 14 residues. Per germline, CDR1 MDHEN and CDR2 SYDVKM. In nucleotides, the CDR3 is TGTGCCAGCAGTTTGTGGCGGGAGGGCCATGAGCAGTTCTTC. Translation: CASSLWREGHEQFF. Complete variable domain (other parts from reference TRBV28 and TRBJ2-1): DVKVTQSSRYLVKRTGEKVFLECVQDMDHENMFWYRQDPGLGLRLIYFSYDVKMKEKGDIPEGYSVSREKKERFSLILESASTNQTSMYLCASSLWREGHEQFFGPGTRLTVL.

V gene TRBV7-9 combines with J gene TRBJ2-5; TRBD2 aligns across 9 bases. This CDR3 has 17 residues. The V segment lost 0 bases and the J segment 3 bases; nucleotides outside the gene matches: 8. Germline V gives CDR1 SEHNR, CDR2 FQNEAQ (reference sequence). CDR3 DNA: TGTGCCAGCAGCTTAGCTAAAAACGGACTAGCGAAAGAGACCCAGTACTTC. It specifies CASSLAKNGLAKETQYF.

V is TRBV9 and J is TRBJ2-1; TRBD1 matches 9 bases. Germline CDR1 reads SGDLS; CDR2 reads YYNGEE. The CDR3 totals 14 residues. Trimming took 2 bases from V and 7 from J; bases not matched to a gene: 4. The CDR3 DNA follows: TGTGCCAGCAGCGTTCGGGACAGGGCGAATGAGCAGTTCTTC. This encodes CASSVRDRANEQFF.

CDR3 in amino acids: CASSLNYEQYF. DNA for the CDR3: TGTGCCAGCAGCTTAAACTACGAGCAGTACTTC. The chain uses TRBV7-9 and TRBJ2-7; no reliable D call. The CDR3 contains 11 residues. Germline values: CDR1 SEHNR, CDR2 FQNEAQ (reference sequence). The V end was cut by 2 bases, the J end by 3 bases, with 2 bases between.

The V call is TRBV7-2, the J call TRBJ1-2; D ambiguous. V shed 1 base and J shed 4 bases, with 10 bases lying between them. CDR3 length equals 14 residues. Germline CDR1 is SGHTA and CDR2 is FQGNSA. The chain's CDR3 is CASSLGLRSYGYTF. The CDR3 DNA reads TGTGCCAGCAGCTTAGGCTTGAGATCCTATGGCTACACCTTC.

The gene calls are TRBV6-2 or TRBV6-3 and TRBJ2-1; 7 bases align to TRBD1. The V gene end was trimmed by 5 bases and the J gene end by 2 bases; junction bases not matched to a gene: 6. Germline V CDR1 and CDR2: MNHEY, SVGEGT. The CDR3 is 15 residues long. The CDR3 DNA reads TGTGCCAGCAGTCATGGACAGGTACCCTACAATGAGCAGTTCTTC. Translation gives CASSHGQVPYNEQFF.

This chain links TRBV25-1 with TRBJ1-6, with no clear D. Germline loops: CDR1 MGHDK, CDR2 SYGVNS. The CDR3 covers 11 residues. Trimming pared 6 bases from V and 3 bases from J, leaving 0 bases between. This chain's CDR3 is CASSYNSPLHF. The CDR3 DNA sequence: TGTGCCAGCAGCTATAATTCACCCCTCCACTTT.

The V gene is TRBV7-8, the J gene TRBJ1-1; a possible D gene is TRBD1 (5 bases). The CDR3 is 13 amino acids. Germline CDR1 reads SGHVS; CDR2 reads FQNEAQ. Trimming shortened V by 3 bases and J by 6 bases, and 11 bases separated the two germline ends. The CDR3 sequence is CASSLDRGAEAFF. The CDR3 DNA sequence: TGTGCCAGCAGCTTGGACCGAGGGGCTGAAGCTTTCTTT.

The chain is built from TRBV27 and TRBJ2-1, with D perhaps matching TRBD1 or TRBD2 (5 bases each). Deletions cut 2 bases from V and 8 bases from J, with 13 bases between. The CDR3 covers 14 residues. The germline CDR1 and CDR2 sequences are MNHEY and SMNVEV (reference sequence). The CDR3 here is CASSLPGPSDEQFF. CDR3 nucleotides: TGTGCCAGCAGTTTACCGGGACCGTCGGATGAGCAGTTCTTC.

The J gene is TRBJ1-5, the V gene TRBV5-1, with D perhaps matching TRBD1 (5 bases). Germline CDR1 SGHRS, CDR2 YFSETQ. The CDR3 length is 13 residues. The V and J ends lost 4 bases and 6 bases respectively, with 11 bases between them. CDR3 residues: CASSPQGSQPQHF. The CDR3 nucleotides are TGCGCCAGCAGCCCTCAGGGTTCTCAGCCCCAGCATTTT. The variable domain in full, with the rest retrieved from reference TRBV5-1 and TRBJ1-5, is KAGVTQTPRYLIKTRGQQVTLSCSPISGHRSVSWYQQTPGQGLQFLFEYFSETQRNKGNFPGRFSGRQFSNSRSEMNVSTLELGDSALYLCASSPQGSQPQHFGDGTRLSIL.

The V call is TRBV11-1, the J call TRBJ1-1; unclear D gene. CDR3 size: 11 residues. The germline V and J ends were trimmed by 1 base and 11 bases, with 8 bases remaining between them. CDR1 and CDR2 from the germline V gene are SGHAT and FQDESV (reference sequence). The CDR3 loop is CASSLGSRAFF. The DNA for the CDR3 is TGTGCCAGCAGCTTAGGATCGCGGGCTTTCTTT.

The genes are TRBV24-1 and TRBJ1-5, with 7 bases fitting TRBD1. Trimming took 5 bases from V and 9 from J; bases not matched to a gene: 9. The CDR3 is 14 residues long. From germline, CDR1 is KGHDR and CDR2 SFDVKD. This CDR3 reads CATSGTGGGGPQHF. The CDR3 nucleotides are TGTGCCACCAGTGGGACAGGCGGCGGGGGGCCCCAGCATTTT.

The chain has TRBV30 and TRBJ2-7; unclear D gene. The CDR3 has 12 amino acids. Trimming pared 0 bases from V and 4 bases from J, leaving 7 bases between. CDR1 and CDR2 from the germline V gene are GTSNPN and SVGIG (reference sequence). CDR3 amino acids: CAWSVGVYEQYF. The CDR3 DNA is TGTGCCTGGAGTGTAGGAGTTTACGAGCAGTACTTC.

This clone came up a few times. The chain joins TRBV6-4 to TRBJ2-3, with 7 bases that match TRBD2. With V trimmed by 2 bases and J by 0 bases, 2 bases remained unmatched. Germline V lookup: CDR1 MRHNA, CDR2 SNTAGT. The CDR3 loop spans 15 amino acids. Written as DNA, the CDR3 is TGTGCCAGCAGTGACGGAGCGGGGAGCACAGATACGCAGTATTTT. Translated, it gives CASSDGAGSTDTQYF.

CDR3 protein: CASSKGTDTYEQYF. The DNA of the CDR3 is TGCGCCAGCAGCAAGGGGACAGATACCTACGAGCAGTACTTC. This chain joins TRBV5-1 and TRBJ2-7; 7 positions agree with TRBD1. The germline CDR1 and CDR2 sequences are SGHRS and YFSETQ. This CDR3 is built from 14 residues. The junction had 6 bases not matched to a gene; V was cut back by 4 bases and J by 2 bases.

The chain joins TRBV4-1 to TRBJ2-5, with 7 positions matching TRBD2. Trimming took 3 bases from V and 2 from J; bases not matched to a gene: 6. This CDR3 has 15 residues. Germline lookup yields CDR1 MGHRA and CDR2 YSYEKL. The CDR3 DNA is TGCGCCAGCAGCCAGCGGGCGGGAGAGCAAGAGACCCAGTACTTC. Translated, it gives CASSQRAGEQETQYF.

V and J are TRBV28 and TRBJ1-4, with D perhaps TRBD1 (6 bases). Germline CDR1 is MDHEN and CDR2 is SYDVKM. Trimming removed 5 bases from V and 3 bases from J, with 13 bases in between. This CDR3 spans 15 amino acids. The DNA of the CDR3 is TGTGCCAGCAGTAGTCCGGGACAAGCTAATGAAAAACTGTTTTTT. It yields the protein CASSSPGQANEKLFF.

The chain is built from TRBV7-9 and TRBJ2-7, with 9 positions matching TRBD2. The V gene's germline CDR1 is SEHNR and CDR2 FQNEAQ (reference sequence). This CDR3 has 16 residues. The V and J ends lost 5 bases and 2 bases, in that order; junction bases with no gene match: 10. In nucleotides, the CDR3 is TGTGCCAGCAGCCCAGGTCGACTAGCGGAAACCTACGAGCAGTACTTC. Translated: CASSPGRLAETYEQYF.

This clone showed up just once. The chain links TRBV11-2 to TRBJ1-3, with D perhaps matching TRBD1 (5 bases). Trimming pared 3 bases from V and 4 bases from J, leaving 7 bases between. Germline V lookup: CDR1 SGHAT, CDR2 FQNNGV. CDR3 length: 13 residues. DNA of the CDR3: TGTGCCAGCAGCTTCGGGGCGGGAAACACCATATATTTT. Translating gives CASSFGAGNTIYF.

This clone was detected only a few times. The chain has TRBV7-2 and TRBJ1-1; D gene ambiguous. V was cut by 5 bases and J by 3 bases, with 10 bases left in between. Germline CDR1 reads SGHTA; CDR2 reads FQGNSA. CDR3 length equals 13 residues. Written as DNA, the CDR3 is TGTGCCAGCAGCATAGACCCCCACACTGAAGCTTTCTTT. Its translation: CASSIDPHTEAFF.